This T cell receptor delta chain was captured in a study of gamma-delta T cells after stem cell transplantation. V was pared by 0 bases and J by 0 bases, with 18 bases of the junction left unmatched. Germline values: CDR1 GEAIGNYY, CDR2 EKD. The CDR3 runs to 23 residues. TCRdb applied CATT to the RT-PCR reads for clone calling. The table has 4,000 to 5,500 delta-chain clones, more than 1.5% seen once. This clone has a handful of counts. Since a far larger clone is one base different, this is likely a read error. This sample also contains other DNA sequences that code for the same CDR3. The sequenced material came from gamma-delta T cells. The sequence was collected from a human donor. It is not recorded whose cells these are; they may come from a transplant donor. V gene TRDV2 combines with J gene TRDJ3; 8 positions match TRDD3. Here the CDR3 DNA reads TGTGCCTGTGACACCGTTGTTCGGGATACGCCGGAAGAAACCTCCTGGGACACCCGACAGATGTTTTTC. It is translated as CACDTVVRDTPEETSWDTRQMFF.